Included here is one T cell receptor (beta chain) sequence, with context. No antigen is known for it. This sample was taken from a study of long-term antiretroviral therapy in people with HIV. Study conclusions and caveats: Repertoire dominance by clones expanded before ART was seen at all time points.

V shed 4 bases, J shed 1 base, and the junction held 5 bases outside the gene matches. The length of the CDR3 is 16 residues. Germline values: CDR1 SEHNR, CDR2 FQNEAQ (reference sequence). Researchers report immunoSEQ v3.0 was run at survey level. TCRdb's table, derived via immunoSEQ multiplex PCR, lists solely in-frame clones and lacks some. The sample has fewer than 40,000 clones, about 76% seen once. The chain is built from TRBV7-9 and TRBJ2-7, with TRBD1 matching over 12 bases. Material: unsorted PBMCs, obtained 1.9 years after starting antiretroviral therapy. This sequence was found in a young man with HIV. This CDR3 reads CASSSPGQGASYEQYF. CDR3 sequence (DNA): TGTGCCAGCAGCTCCCCGGGACAGGGGGCTTCCTACGAGCAGTACTTC. The entire variable domain, with the rest obtained from reference TRBV7-9 and TRBJ2-7, is as follows: DTGVSQNPRHKITKRGQNVTFRCDPISEHNRLYWYRQTLGQGPEFLTYFQNEAQLEKSRLLSDRFSAERPKGSFSTLEIQRTEQGDSAMYLCASSSPGQGASYEQYFGPGTRLTVT.